What follows describes a single T cell receptor (beta chain). The antigen this receptor binds is unknown. The sample holds no much larger clone one base away, and base qualities are not on file. The germline ends are 16 bases apart after V is trimmed by 4 bases and J by 9 bases. From its cysteine to its phenylalanine, the CDR3 spans 14 amino acids. Of all the DNA, just the CDR3 is kept, 42 bases in frame from base 1. Per the germline V gene, MGHRA is the CDR1 and YSYEKL is the CDR2. This sample was included in a study of response to subunit inactivated influenza vaccine (dated by TCRdb to the late 2010s). Context from the whole study: Deep quantitative T cell receptor repertoire profiling was used in the study to track responses to a trivalent subunit inactivated influenza vaccine.

The library was built by means of RT-PCR. Sequencing took place on an Illumina HiSeq 2500. TCRdb trimmed public reads at Q25 via fastp, called clones via MiXCR and kept in-frame beta chains. Identical CDR3 protein sequences are pooled into one entry, listed with their most common genes and DNA. In this sample the table shows 450,000 to 700,000 distinct CDR3 sequences, 14% of which occur a single time. The ten largest clones capture 11% of the sample. Broader findings and caveats from the paper: The authors proposed that each seasonal influenza vaccination may bring in only a limited number of new T cells.

The TCR comes from a man aged 45-60 years who received an inactivated influenza vaccine. Donor details come from another sample of the same person, matched by shared clones. The chain employs TRBV4-1 and TRBJ2-1; the D segment could be TRBD2, given 5 matching bases. This specimen was PBMCs from blood, taken 11 to 12 days after vaccination. The nucleotides read TGCGCCAGCAGCCCTAGGCCCTCACGGGGTGAGCAGTTCTTC. It is translated as CASSPRPSRGEQFF.